Listed below are T cell receptor beta chains from one sample, sequenced in a study of response to subunit inactivated influenza vaccine. TCRdb redid the calling of the RT-PCR reads with MiXCR, one entry per CDR3 protein. The sample includes more than 700,000 distinct CDR3 sequences, 21% seen only once; the top ten take roughly 10%. This specimen consisted of PBMCs from blood, obtained about 5 days after vaccination. The receptor source for this set is a man aged 45 to 65 who received an inactivated influenza vaccine. The CDR3 runs from the conserved cysteine through the conserved F or W. The order of the fields is clone size, J gene, D gene, V gene, CDR3 protein, CDR3 DNA. D genes are given only for firm matches. Rows give clone size only sometimes, using once, few, many, or a class for an expanded clone.

NA TRBJ1-2 NA TRBV20-1 CSALIPSLGYTF TGCAGTGCCCTAATCCCTAGTCTCGGCTACACCTTC
many TRBJ2-7 NA TRBV7-2 CASSLGIGSAYEQYF TGTGCCAGCAGCTTAGGTATCGGGAGTGCGTACGAGCAGTACTTC
few TRBJ2-1 TRBD2 TRBV6-5 CASSYSSTSGRFGEQFF TGTGCCAGCAGTTACTCATCGACTAGCGGGAGATTCGGTGAGCAGTTCTTC
few TRBJ2-1 NA TRBV18 CASSGTLGFDEQFF TGTGCCAGCTCAGGTACACTGGGTTTCGATGAGCAGTTCTTC
NA TRBJ1-4 NA TRBV7-9 CASSFRDGNEKLFF TGTGCCAGCAGCTTCCGGGACGGGAATGAAAAACTGTTTTTT
NA TRBJ1-4 TRBD1 TRBV12-3/TRBV12-4 CASSLSGGREKLFF TGTGCCAGCAGTTTGTCAGGGGGCAGAGAAAAACTGTTTTTT
NA TRBJ2-3 NA TRBV12-3/TRBV12-4 CASRPRWPSTDTQYF TGTGCCAGCCGGCCCAGATGGCCTAGCACAGATACGCAGTATTTT
many TRBJ1-2 NA TRBV6-6 CASSYSDSGYTF TGTGCCAGCAGTTACTCGGATTCTGGCTACACCTTC
NA TRBJ2-1 TRBD1 TRBV11-2 CASSPGTVLYDEQFF TGTGCCAGCAGTCCCGGGACAGTACTCTACGATGAGCAGTTCTTC
few TRBJ2-1 NA TRBV28 CASSPGAPPSNEQFF TGTGCCAGCAGCCCGGGCGCGCCCCCTTCCAATGAGCAGTTCTTC
few TRBJ2-1 NA TRBV13 CASSRSIGPDNEQFF TGTGCCAGCAGCCGATCCATCGGGCCTGACAATGAGCAGTTCTTC
NA TRBJ2-3 NA TRBV6-6 CASSWDFAATQYF TGTGCCAGCAGTTGGGACTTCGCAGCTACGCAGTATTTT
few TRBJ2-3 TRBD1 TRBV20-1 CSARDRLGQDTQYF TGCAGTGCTCGGGACAGGTTAGGGCAAGATACGCAGTATTTT
NA TRBJ2-5 TRBD1 TRBV28 CASSRDRWAGVETQYF TGTGCCAGCAGCAGGGACAGGTGGGCGGGTGTTGAGACCCAGTACTTC
NA TRBJ2-3 NA TRBV12-3/TRBV12-4 CASKIGDTQYF TGTGCCAGCAAAATCGGCGATACGCAGTATTTT
NA TRBJ2-2 TRBD2 TRBV20-1 CSLGGGIGGELFF TGCAGTCTCGGGGGGGGTATCGGCGGGGAGCTGTTTTTT
once TRBJ2-7 TRBD1 TRBV5-5 CASSLAIGTGTYEQYF TGTGCCAGCAGCTTGGCCATTGGGACAGGGACCTACGAGCAGTACTTC
few TRBJ2-7 TRBD2 TRBV7-2 CASSLASLAGALNF TGTGCCAGCAGCTTAGCTAGCCTAGCGGGAGCTCTGAACTTC
NA TRBJ1-2 NA TRBV19 CASSDGGRLGYGYTF TGTGCCAGTAGTGACGGGGGACGTCTGGGCTATGGCTACACCTTC
NA TRBJ2-1 TRBD2 TRBV28 CASSSQTSGRRGAYNEQFF TGTGCCAGCAGTTCGCAGACTAGCGGGAGACGTGGGGCCTACAATGAGCAGTTCTTC
NA TRBJ2-1 TRBD2 TRBV10-3 CAISESSGRPLSSYNEQFF TGTGCCATCAGTGAGTCGAGCGGGAGGCCCTTAAGCTCCTACAATGAGCAGTTCTTC
NA TRBJ2-2 TRBD2 TRBV6-1 CASRRLAANTGELFF TGTGCCAGCAGGAGACTAGCGGCGAACACCGGGGAGCTGTTTTTT
NA TRBJ2-3 NA TRBV5-1 CASRSASGTDTQYF TGCGCCAGCCGATCGGCCTCGGGTACAGATACGCAGTATTTT
few TRBJ1-4 TRBD1 TRBV20-1 CSARRTGVAKLFF TGCAGTGCTAGGAGAACAGGGGTGGCTAAACTGTTTTTT
few TRBJ2-5 TRBD1 TRBV12-3/TRBV12-4 CASTSGTEETQYF TGTGCCAGCACCTCCGGGACAGAAGAGACCCAGTACTTC
NA TRBJ2-5 NA TRBV12-2 CASRLVAGGRKETQYF TGTGCAAGTCGCTTAGTAGCGGGAGGAAGGAAAGAGACCCAGTACTTC
NA TRBJ2-1 TRBD1 TRBV4-3 CASSHLRQGPHNEQFF TGCGCCAGCAGCCACCTCCGACAGGGCCCACACAATGAGCAGTTCTTC
NA TRBJ2-1 NA TRBV20-1 CSARGVGDLAGLNEQFF TGCAGTGCTAGGGGCGTGGGAGATTTAGCAGGCCTCAATGAGCAGTTCTTC
few TRBJ2-7 TRBD2 TRBV4-2 CASSQGSSGRPYEQYF TGTGCCAGCAGCCAAGGTTCTAGCGGGAGACCCTACGAGCAGTACTTC
NA TRBJ2-7 TRBD2 TRBV20-1 CSASRTSGLTFHEQYF TGCAGTGCCTCGAGGACTAGCGGGTTAACCTTCCACGAGCAGTACTTC
few TRBJ1-2 TRBD1 TRBV4-3 CASSQDFGTVYGYTF TGCGCCAGCAGCCAAGATTTCGGGACAGTCTATGGCTACACCTTC
NA TRBJ1-4 TRBD1 TRBV12-3/TRBV12-4 CASSWDRGSNNEKLFF TGTGCCAGCAGTTGGGACAGGGGCTCCAATAATGAAAAACTGTTTTTT
NA TRBJ2-3 NA TRBV12-5 CASGSGLTATSTDTQYF TGTGCTAGTGGTTCCGGTCTGACTGCCACTAGCACAGATACGCAGTATTTT